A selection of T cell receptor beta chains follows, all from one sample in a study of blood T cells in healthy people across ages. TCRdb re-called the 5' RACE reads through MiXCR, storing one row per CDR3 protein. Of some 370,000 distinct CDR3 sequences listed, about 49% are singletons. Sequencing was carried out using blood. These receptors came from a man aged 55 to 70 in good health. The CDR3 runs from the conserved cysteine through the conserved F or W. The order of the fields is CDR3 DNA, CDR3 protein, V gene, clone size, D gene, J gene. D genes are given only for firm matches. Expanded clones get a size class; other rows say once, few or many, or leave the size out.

TGTGCCAGCAGTGAATTTACCGGGTACAAGGACGAGCAGTACTTC,CASSEFTGYKDEQYF,TRBV25-1,NA,NA,TRBJ2-7
TGTGCCAGCAGTTACTCAACAGGGCGGAACGGTGAGCAGTTCTTC,CASSYSTGRNGEQFF,TRBV6-5,NA,NA,TRBJ2-1
TGTGCCAGCAGCCTAGGGGACCGTAGCACAGATACGCAGTATTTT,CASSLGDRSTDTQYF,TRBV7-9,NA,NA,TRBJ2-3
TGTGCCAGCAGTTTAAGGGCGGTAAGCACAGATACGCAGTATTTT,CASSLRAVSTDTQYF,TRBV28,NA,NA,TRBJ2-3
TGCAGCGTCCTGCAGGCAGAAATCTTACAAGAGACCCAGTACTTC,CSVLQAEILQETQYF,TRBV29-1,once,NA,TRBJ2-5
TGTGCCAGCAGCACCCAAGGGGGTTTCTATGGCTACACCTTC,CASSTQGGFYGYTF,TRBV13,NA,NA,TRBJ1-2
TGTGCCAGCAGCTCGGTTGGACTAGCGGGGGGGGGCACAGATACGCAGTATTTT,CASSSVGLAGGGTDTQYF,TRBV7-6,few,TRBD2,TRBJ2-3
TGTGCCACCAGTCCAAGACGGTCGGCCAACTCTGGGGCCAACGTCCTGACTTTC,CATSPRRSANSGANVLTF,TRBV15,few,NA,TRBJ2-6
TGTGCCAGCAGACCAGGGCGGGATATGAACGGTGAAGCTTTCTTT,CASRPGRDMNGEAFF,TRBV6-2/TRBV6-3,few,NA,TRBJ1-1
TGTGCCAGCATGGCTAGCGGTTCCTACAATGAGCAGTTCTTC,CASMASGSYNEQFF,TRBV6-6,NA,TRBD2,TRBJ2-1
TGTGCCAGCAGCTTTACAGGGAACTCTTTCAATGAGCAGTTCTTC,CASSFTGNSFNEQFF,TRBV7-2,NA,NA,TRBJ2-1
TGTGCCAGCATCGATCCAGGGACTAGCGTCCGGAATGAGCAGTTCTTC,CASIDPGTSVRNEQFF,TRBV7-2,NA,TRBD2,TRBJ2-1
TGTGCCAGCAGTGATCGGCAGGGGAGGGACGAGCAGTACTTC,CASSDRQGRDEQYF,TRBV6-1,NA,NA,TRBJ2-7